A single T cell receptor beta chain is shown here with its context. Across roughly 25 US areas, participants ranged in age from about 18 to 100 years. The sample is drawn from a study of blood T cell repertoires in COVID-19. Germline CDR1 reads MGHRA; CDR2 reads YSYEKL. J gave up 8 bases and V 0 bases, and 12 bases lay outside the gene matches. This CDR3 is built from 18 residues. Data came from immunoSEQ multiplex PCR; TCRdb stores just in-frame clones and leaves some out. The table shows 200,000 to 250,000 clones, with about nine tenths occurring only once. Sequenced material: PBMCs or T cells enriched from blood (not recorded which). This chain uses TRBV4-1 with TRBJ2-2; 10 bases agree with TRBD2. The sequence came from a middle-aged woman with acute COVID-19. The CDR3 coding sequence is TGCGCCAGCAGCCAAGAAGTAGGAAGCGGGGGGGCCTCAGGGGAGCTGTTTTTT. It specifies CASSQEVGSGGASGELFF.